Described below is a single T cell receptor (beta chain) sequence and its context. Its antigen is undetermined. An end of the junction differs from the germline gene, which may be a read error. Positive CCR7 selection of CD45RO-negative cells yielded the naive CD8 cells, and terminally differentiated effector memory CD45RA+ cells were excluded. The protocol was immunoSEQ multiplex PCR, while the TCRdb copy is restricted to in-frame clones and leaves out a portion. Of approximately 2,200,000 clones listed, more than 85% were seen once; the top ten hold more than 1.5%. The data derive from a study of shared clonotypes between healthy human individuals. Study-wide results and caveats: Larger richness was generally estimated for naive than memory subsets.

CDR1 and CDR2 from the germline V gene are LGHNA and YSLEER. The CDR3 is made up of 15 amino acids. The specimen was naive CD8+ T cells from PBMCs. The sequence derives from a man aged 18 to 29 in good health. Some clones in this sample may be carry-over from other donors' samples. The gene calls are TRBV4-3 and TRBJ1-4; tentatively, D is TRBD1 (6 bases). The CDR3: CASRHRDTTNEKLFF. CDR3 nucleotides: TGCGCCAGCCGCCACAGGGACACAACTAATGAAAAACTGTTTTTT.